This T cell receptor beta chain was retrieved from a study of blood T cell repertoires in COVID-19. In the original workflow: Amplified reference gene primers provided the basis for estimating nucleated cell counts. The protocol was immunoSEQ multiplex PCR, while the TCRdb copy is restricted to in-frame clones and leaves out a portion. V and J calls and clone size come straight from that table; D and trimming were deduced from the DNA. The top ten clones hold more than 15% of a sample with approximately 290,000 clones, about 80% of them seen once. This CDR3 region has 15 residues. Germline V gene sequence: CDR1 MNHNY, CDR2 SVGAGI (reference sequence). J lost 4 bases, V lost 2 bases, and 2 bases had no gene match.

The chain has TRBV6-6 and TRBJ1-5; 10 nucleotides line up with TRBD1. Specimen: peripheral blood. The clonotype originates from a person aged 70 to 85 with COVID-19, enrolled during active disease. The chain's CDR3 is CASSYMDRGNQPQHF. The DNA for the CDR3 is TGTGCCAGCAGTTACATGGACAGGGGGAATCAGCCCCAGCATTTT.